The 28 T cell receptor beta chains in this list originate from one sample, sequenced in a study of molecular identifiers for immune sequencing clone quantification. MiXCR, run by TCRdb on the PCR reads, gives a single entry per CDR3 protein. The sample carries 400,000 to 600,000 distinct CDR3 sequences, around 23% recorded once. Sequencing was done on a sample of naive CD8+ T cells from blood, with Jurkat cell RNA spiked in. This sample's subset: FACS-sorted CD8+CD4-CCR7+CD45RA+ naive T cells. The receptors here all came from a human donor in good health. Some libraries in this study had Jurkat cell RNA spiked in.

The CDR3 region is CASSPEGRTGGTGELFF. In DNA, the CDR3 is TGTGCCAGCAGTCCCGAGGGGAGGACAGGGGGGACCGGGGAGCTGTTTTTT. V gene TRBV12-3 or TRBV12-4 combines with J gene TRBJ2-2, with 10 bases that match TRBD1. J gave up 5 bases and V 5 bases, and 11 bases lay outside the gene matches. The CDR3 covers 17 residues.

On this clonotype: The junction shows a germline mismatch at one end, possibly a read error. The V and J genes are TRBV27 and TRBJ1-3; D is undetermined. Germline values: CDR1 MNHEY, CDR2 SMNVEV (reference sequence). This CDR3 has 15 residues. The CDR3 sequence: CASSLYRGSGNTTYF. The CDR3 DNA follows: TGTGCCAGCAGTTTATATCGGGGATCTGGAAACACCACATATTTT.

The chain couples TRBV7-9 to TRBJ2-7; 9 nucleotides align to TRBD1. There are 17 residues in the CDR3. The trim removed 0 bases at V and 1 base at J, leaving 7 bases unmatched. Germline V gives CDR1 SEHNR, CDR2 FQNEAQ (reference sequence). CDR3 nucleotides: TGTGCCAGCAGCTTAGCGGGACAGGGTTCGTTGTCCTACGAGCAGTACTTC. Translation gives CASSLAGQGSLSYEQYF.

The CDR3 region is CASSMDSSYNEQFF. CDR3 DNA: TGTGCCAGCAGTATGGACTCCTCCTACAATGAGCAGTTCTTC. The V call is TRBV12-3 or TRBV12-4, the J call TRBJ2-1; D is perhaps TRBD2 (5 bases). The CDR3 consists of 14 residues. Trimming took 5 bases from V and 0 from J, leaving 8 bases between them.

This sequence joins TRBV4-2 and TRBJ2-7; D is perhaps TRBD1 (5 bases). The V end lost 1 base, the J end lost 4 bases, and 17 bases lay between the germline ends. CDR3 length: 16 amino acids. Germline V gene sequence: CDR1 LGHNA, CDR2 YNFKEQ. CDR3 in amino acids: CASSQVLLDNTYEQYF. The CDR3 region has the DNA TGTGCCAGCAGCCAAGTATTATTGGACAACACTTACGAGCAGTACTTC.

The DNA of the CDR3 is TGTGCCAGCAGCGGGACAGGGCTGGCCTACAATGAGCAGTTCTTC. Its protein product is CASSGTGLAYNEQFF. The chain carries TRBV12-3 or TRBV12-4 and TRBJ2-1; TRBD1 matches at 9 bases. CDR3 length equals 15 residues. The J segment lost 2 bases and the V segment lost 6 bases, leaving 5 bases of the junction unmatched.

In its sample, this clonotype was seen many times. The V and J genes are TRBV9 and TRBJ1-1, with D unresolved. Germline CDR1 reads SGDLS; CDR2 reads YYNGEE. The V gene lost 0 bases and the J gene lost 1 base, with 4 bases spanning the gap. CDR3 length equals 13 residues. The CDR3 loop reads CASSVAQNTEAFF. CDR3 coding DNA: TGTGCCAGCAGCGTAGCACAGAACACTGAAGCTTTCTTT.

This chain links TRBV5-6 with TRBJ2-7; TRBD1 matches at 9 bases. J gave up 4 bases and V 4 bases, and 9 bases lay outside the gene matches. CDR1 is SGHDT and CDR2 is YYEEEE in the germline V gene. CDR3 length: 15 amino acids. The CDR3 region has the DNA TGTGCCAGCAGCGGCGAAGGGACAGGGTGGTACGAGCAGTACTTC. Translating gives CASSGEGTGWYEQYF.

For this clonotype: A much larger clonotype is one base distant, so this may be a read error. The J gene is TRBJ2-3, the V gene TRBV29-1; D possibly corresponds to TRBD2 (6 bases). The V and J ends lost 4 bases and 0 bases respectively, with 14 bases between them. This CDR3 region has 15 residues. Germline V gene sequence: CDR1 SQVTM, CDR2 ANQGSEA. The DNA of the CDR3 is TGCAGCGTTGGACTGTTAGCGGTCAGCACAGATACGCAGTATTTT. Protein sequence: CSVGLLAVSTDTQYF.

This chain connects TRBV19 to TRBJ1-2; D unresolved. The CDR3 runs to 14 residues. From germline, CDR1 is LNHDA and CDR2 SQIVND (reference sequence). V lost 4 bases and J lost 3, with 12 bases in between. The CDR3 loop is CASSRKSDYYGYTF. As DNA, the CDR3 is TGTGCCAGTAGTAGAAAGTCGGACTACTATGGCTACACCTTC.

This clonotype was recorded a few times. The genes are TRBV12-3 or TRBV12-4 and TRBJ1-6, with D unclear. Trimming stripped 3 bases from V and 9 bases from J, with 15 bases between. The CDR3 runs 15 residues. The CDR3 DNA is TGTGCCAGCAGTTTCGGGCCAGAAAATGGTTCACCCCTCCACTTT. Translated: CASSFGPENGSPLHF.

This chain connects TRBV12-3 or TRBV12-4 to TRBJ2-2, with TRBD2 matching over 9 bases. The CDR3 runs to 16 residues. After removal of 3 bases from V and 0 bases from J, the junction contained 2 bases not matched to a gene. The CDR3 here is CASSLGGRANTGELFF. CDR3 coding DNA: TGTGCCAGCAGTTTGGGCGGGAGGGCGAACACCGGGGAGCTGTTTTTT.

This clonotype was counted a few times. V usage is TRBV5-6 and J usage is TRBJ1-3; D unresolved. The germline V gene has CDR1 SGHDT and CDR2 YYEEEE. The CDR3 loop spans 13 amino acids. With 2 bases removed from V and 0 bases from J, the gap between germline ends came to 3 bases. CDR3 DNA: TGTGCCAGCAGCTTCTTCTCTGGAAACACCATATATTTT. It encodes CASSFFSGNTIYF.

This sequence joins TRBV25-1 and TRBJ2-7; 9 bases agree with TRBD2. CDR1 and CDR2 (germline): MGHDK, SYGVNS. Losses at the gene ends were 11 bases for V and 6 bases for J; bases not matched to a gene: 11. CDR3 size: 13 residues. DNA for the CDR3: TGTGCCCACTCGGGACTAGCTCTCTGCGAGCAGTACTTC. Translating it yields CAHSGLALCEQYF.

This clonotype appeared many times. The chain has TRBV7-9 and TRBJ2-5; 11 bases fit TRBD1. CDR3 length: 17 residues. Unmatched junction bases numbered 7, after V lost 3 bases and J lost 1 base. Germline values: CDR1 SEHNR, CDR2 FQNEAQ (reference sequence). The CDR3 protein is CASSFEGQGALQETQYF. The CDR3 DNA sequence: TGTGCCAGCAGCTTTGAAGGACAGGGGGCTCTCCAAGAGACCCAGTACTTC.

This clonotype was counted between two and nine times. V usage is TRBV7-9 and J usage is TRBJ2-7; 7 positions agree with TRBD2. CDR3 size: 15 residues. Germline V gene data show CDR1 as SEHNR and CDR2 as FQNEAQ (reference sequence). With 4 bases clipped from V and 5 bases from J, the junction kept 11 bases outside the gene matches. CDR3 nucleotide sequence: TGTGCCAGCAGCTCCAGACTAGCCCCCTCTAACGAGCAGTACTTC. Translating gives CASSSRLAPSNEQYF.

J is TRBJ2-1 and V is TRBV11-3; D is undetermined. The V gene lost 2 bases and the J gene lost 9 bases, with 17 bases spanning the gap. Germline-derived CDR1 and CDR2 are SGHNT and YENEEA. The CDR3 is made up of 15 amino acids. The chain's CDR3 is CASSLIQRPPREQFF. CDR3 bases: TGTGCCAGCAGCTTAATTCAGCGTCCCCCCCGTGAGCAGTTCTTC.

This clonotype was found a few times. The rearrangement uses TRBV4-3 and TRBJ2-7; 8 bases fit TRBD1. The length of the CDR3 is 17 residues. Trimming at V came to 0 bases and at J to 3 bases, leaving 10 bases not matched to a gene. Germline V gives CDR1 LGHNA, CDR2 YSLEER. This CDR3 reads CASSQDMSQGVSYEQYF. The DNA of the CDR3 is TGCGCCAGCAGCCAAGATATGTCACAGGGGGTGAGCTACGAGCAGTACTTC.

This chain connects TRBV4-3 to TRBJ2-7; 7 bases align to TRBD2. V gave up 0 bases and J gave up 7 bases; unmatched junction bases: 15. The germline gives CDR1 LGHNA, CDR2 YSLEER. The CDR3 runs to 17 residues. Written as DNA, the CDR3 is TGCGCCAGCAGCCAAGAAGTTGGCAGGGCCGGACTAGGGGAGCAGTACTTC. Amino acids: CASSQEVGRAGLGEQYF.

This clonotype was observed a handful of times. The chain has TRBV10-2 and TRBJ1-5; D gene uncertain. The germline CDR1 and CDR2 sequences are WSHSY and SAAADI. V was cut by 10 bases and J by 4 bases, with 5 bases left in between. The CDR3 sequence is 10 residues long. The CDR3 DNA is TGCGCCACTGGAAATCAGCCCCAGCATTTT. Translated, it gives CATGNQPQHF.

The chain joins TRBV4-1 to TRBJ2-2; D may be TRBD1 (6 bases). V lost 2 bases and J 4 bases, leaving 17 bases between the germline ends. Germline V lookup: CDR1 MGHRA, CDR2 YSYEKL. The CDR3 contains 17 residues. CDR3 sequence reads: CASSQSDRRGPTGELFF. DNA for the CDR3: TGCGCCAGCAGCCAATCGGACAGACGGGGACCCACCGGGGAGCTGTTTTTT.

With respect to this clonotype: The junction does not match germline at one end; this may be a read error. The DNA for the CDR3 is TGTGCCGGCAGCTTAGCGGGGGACAGACAAGGGACCCAGTACTTC. This codes for CAGSLAGDRQGTQYF. V gene TRBV7-9 combines with J gene TRBJ2-5; 9 nucleotides agree with TRBD2. The CDR3 runs 15 residues. Germline-derived CDR1 and CDR2 are SEHNR and FQNEAQ (reference sequence).

This clonotype was seen many times. The chain is built from TRBV2 and TRBJ2-3; a weak D match, TRBD1 (5 bases). V lost 8 bases, J lost 0 bases, and 15 bases lay in between. The CDR3 spans 15 residues. Germline CDR1 SNHLY, CDR2 FYNNEI. The CDR3 sequence: CASRLGRGSTDTQYF. CDR3 sequence (DNA): TGTGCCAGCCGCTTGGGAAGGGGTAGCACAGATACGCAGTATTTT.

The V gene is TRBV7-2, the J gene TRBJ2-1; a weak D match, TRBD2 (6 bases). Germline-derived CDR1 and CDR2 are SGHTA and FQGNSA. With 5 bases removed from V and 6 bases from J, the gap between germline ends came to 17 bases. The CDR3 length is 15 residues. CDR3 bases: TGTGCCAGCAGCCCCACCCCCGGAGGGTCCAATGAGCAGTTCTTC. Translation: CASSPTPGGSNEQFF. Looking up the rest from reference TRBV7-2 and TRBJ2-1 gives the full variable domain: GAGVSQSPSNKVTEKGKDVELRCDPISGHTALYWYRQSLGQGLEFLIYFQGNSAPDKSGLPSDRFSAERTGGSVSTLTIQRTQQEDSAVYLCASSPTPGGSNEQFFGPGTRLTVL.

This clonotype was counted many times. V gene TRBV21-1 combines with J gene TRBJ1-1; the table gives TRBD1 as D, unverified against the DNA. TRBV21-1 is deemed a pseudogene. This CDR3 has 10 amino acids. The CDR3 bases are TGTGCCACGAGGGGCACTGAAGCTTTCTTT. Residues: CATRGTEAFF.

This clonotype was counted a few times. The DNA of the CDR3 is TGTGCCATCAGTGAAAGACTAGCGGGGGGGCCAGCCCAAGAGACCCAGTACTTC. Protein: CAISERLAGGPAQETQYF. This chain joins TRBV10-3 and TRBJ2-5; 14 nucleotides line up with TRBD2. Germline CDR1 ENHRY, CDR2 SYGVKD. Trimming cost V 3 bases and J 1 base; bases outside gene matches: 7. The CDR3 length is 18 residues.

This clonotype was detected a few times. This chain links TRBV5-1 with TRBJ2-1; the D is unclear. The CDR3 has 15 amino acids. The V gene's germline CDR1 is SGHRS and CDR2 YFSETQ. V lost 4 bases, J lost 4 bases, and 15 bases lay in between. As DNA, the CDR3 is TGCGCCAGCAGCCTAGACCAGCCGATATACAATGAGCAGTTCTTC. It translates to CASSLDQPIYNEQFF.

As for this clonotype: A single base separates this from a much larger clone, so it may be a read error. The rearrangement joins TRBV7-2 to TRBJ2-5; TRBD2 matches 10 bases. This CDR3 is built from 15 residues. Germline V lookup: CDR1 SGHTA, CDR2 FQGNSA. CDR3 nucleotides: TGTGCCAGCAGCTTAAGCGGGGGGGCCCAAGAGACCCAGTGCTTC. Amino acids: CASSLSGGAQETQCF.